These 25 T cell receptor beta chains were all obtained from the same sample, sequenced in a study of blood T cell repertoires in COVID-19. The data were produced by immunoSEQ multiplex PCR, yet TCRdb's version contains in-frame clones alone and is incomplete. The data contain under 250,000 clones, roughly nine tenths of them singletons. Sequencing was done on a sample of peripheral blood. The receptors originated from a man between 60 and 70 years old who had recovered from COVID-19.

V and J are TRBV4-1 and TRBJ2-3, with 8 positions matching TRBD2. The germline V gene has CDR1 MGHRA and CDR2 YSYEKL. There are 19 residues in the CDR3. V gave up 2 bases and J gave up 6 bases; unmatched junction bases: 19. The CDR3 sequence: CASSQKYETGTSRKDTQYF. The CDR3 nucleotides read TGCGCCAGCAGCCAAAAGTACGAGACCGGGACTAGTCGGAAGGATACGCAGTATTTT.

The chain employs TRBV19 and TRBJ2-3; a possible D gene is TRBD2 (5 bases). Deletions cut 3 bases from V and 4 bases from J, with 8 bases between. CDR1 LNHDA and CDR2 SQIVND come from the germline V gene (reference sequence). CDR3 length equals 13 residues. This chain's CDR3 is CASSMAGADTQYF. The CDR3 nucleotides read TGTGCCAGTAGTATGGCGGGTGCAGATACGCAGTATTTT.

The chain links TRBV15 to TRBJ2-7; 9 bases are a match to TRBD2. V lost 4 bases to trimming and J lost 7 bases; unmatched junction nucleotides: 11. CDR1 and CDR2 from the germline V gene are LNHNV and YYDKDF (reference sequence). The CDR3 has 15 amino acids. CDR3: CATSKEAGGPREQYF. Here the CDR3 DNA reads TGTGCCACCAGCAAAGAGGCGGGAGGGCCGAGGGAGCAGTACTTC. The complete variable domain, with remaining parts taken from reference TRBV15 and TRBJ2-7, reads DAMVIQNPRYQVTQFGKPVTLSCSQTLNHNVMYWYQQKSSQAPKLLFHYYDKDFNNEADTPDNFQSRRPNTSFCFLDIRSPGLGDTAMYLCATSKEAGGPREQYFGPGTRLTVT.

This chain connects TRBV18 to TRBJ2-1; 9 nucleotides line up with TRBD1. There are 15 residues in the CDR3. Germline-derived CDR1 and CDR2 are KGHSH and LQKENI. V lost 4 bases to trimming and J lost 8 bases; unmatched junction nucleotides: 9. The CDR3 loop is CASSLVGQGFDEQFF. The CDR3 DNA reads as TGTGCCAGCTCACTAGTGGGACAGGGATTCGATGAGCAGTTCTTC.

This clone was observed a handful of times. This rearrangement joins TRBV6-5 to TRBJ1-1; D gene unclear. The CDR3 spans 12 residues. Trimming shortened V by 4 bases and J by 11 bases, and 14 bases separated the two germline ends. Germline V CDR1 and CDR2: MNHEY, SVGAGI. The CDR3 DNA follows: TGTGCCAGCAGTTCGCCCGCTTGGAGGGCTTTCTTT. Protein: CASSSPAWRAFF.

This chain joins TRBV12-5 and TRBJ2-1; 8 bases line up with TRBD1. Germline V gene lookup returns CDR1 LGHNT and CDR2 FRNRAP. J gave up 4 bases and V 6 bases, and 2 bases lay outside the gene matches. This CDR3 is built from 13 residues. The CDR3 loop is CASGRGPYNEQFF. The CDR3 nucleotides are TGTGCTAGTGGCAGGGGGCCTTACAATGAGCAGTTCTTC. Drawing the rest from reference TRBV12-5 and TRBJ2-1, the complete variable domain is DARVTQTPRHKVTEMGQEVTMRCQPILGHNTVFWYRQTMMQGLELLAYFRNRAPLDDSGMPKDRFSAEMPDATLATLKIQPSEPRDSAVYFCASGRGPYNEQFFGPGTRLTVL.

This chain joins TRBV24-1 and TRBJ2-3; D is possibly TRBD1 (6 bases). The CDR3 runs 16 residues. The germline V gene has CDR1 KGHDR and CDR2 SFDVKD. Trimming shortened V by 4 bases and J by 1 base, and 14 bases separated the two germline ends. CDR3 region: CATSDTGYGGTDTQYF. The CDR3 DNA sequence: TGTGCCACCAGTGACACAGGGTACGGTGGCACAGATACGCAGTATTTT.

The chain is built from TRBV19 and TRBJ2-1, with a weak D call TRBD2 (5 bases). Trimming took off 5 bases at V and 2 bases at J, with 13 bases between the two ends. The CDR3 totals 15 residues. Germline CDR1 and CDR2: LNHDA and SQIVND (reference sequence). In nucleotides, the CDR3 is TGTGCCAGTAGTGTTCTAGCCTCCACCTACAATGAGCAGTTCTTC. This gives the protein CASSVLASTYNEQFF.

Only a few counts were recorded for this clone. The J gene is TRBJ1-6, the V gene TRBV7-3, with a possible D match to TRBD1 (6 bases). This CDR3 spans 13 amino acids. Trimming shortened V by 5 bases and J by 9 bases, and 11 bases separated the two germline ends. The germline gives CDR1 SGHTA, CDR2 FQGTGA. This CDR3 is CASSPTQGSPLHF. CDR3 nucleotide sequence: TGTGCCAGCAGCCCGACACAGGGTTCACCCCTCCACTTT.

This chain links TRBV19 with TRBJ2-5; 7 bases are shared with TRBD2. The CDR3 spans 13 residues. The germline gives CDR1 LNHDA, CDR2 SQIVND (reference sequence). V lost 4 bases, J lost 4 bases, and 3 bases stayed unmatched. The CDR3 DNA is TGTGCCAGTAGTACGGGACTAAGAGAGACCCAGTACTTC. Its protein is CASSTGLRETQYF.

CDR3 protein: CASSLESGGSVPVNTEAFF. The CDR3 bases are TGTGCCAGCAGCTTGGAGTCAGGGGGCTCCGTCCCGGTGAACACTGAAGCTTTCTTT. The V and J genes are TRBV11-2 and TRBJ1-1, with 8 bases fitting TRBD1. CDR3 length: 19 amino acids. The trim removed 3 bases at V and 0 bases at J, leaving 15 bases unmatched. The V gene's germline CDR1 is SGHAT and CDR2 FQNNGV.

This clone was recorded only once. The chain joins TRBV3-1 (or the pseudogene TRBV3-2) to TRBJ2-3; TRBD2 matches at 13 bases. Trimming cost V 5 bases and J 2 bases; bases outside gene matches: 4. The germline V gene has CDR1 LGHDT and CDR2 YNNKEL (reference sequence). This CDR3 is built from 16 residues. The CDR3 spells CASSRTSGRPTDTQYF. The CDR3 nucleotides are TGTGCCAGCAGCAGGACTAGCGGGAGACCCACAGATACGCAGTATTTT.

The rearrangement uses TRBV9 and TRBJ1-6; no definite D call. Trimming removed 6 bases at V and 4 bases at J, with 11 bases between. The CDR3 is 14 residues long. Looked up from germline, CDR1 is SGDLS and CDR2 is YYNGEE. The CDR3 is CASNNGEYNSPLHF. In DNA, the CDR3 is TGTGCCAGCAACAACGGGGAATATAATTCACCCCTCCACTTT.

V is TRBV4-3 and J is TRBJ2-1; weak D call: TRBD1 (6 bases). Germline assignment: CDR1 LGHNA and CDR2 YSLEER. The CDR3 spans 16 residues. V lost 0 bases, J lost 0 bases, and 9 bases lay in between. The CDR3 DNA is TGCGCCAGCAGCCAAGAGGGGGCACGCTCCTACAATGAGCAGTTCTTC. Translating it yields CASSQEGARSYNEQFF.

The gene calls are TRBV9 and TRBJ1-2; D not resolved. This CDR3 is built from 14 residues. V was shortened by 0 bases and J by 9 bases, with 15 bases between the two germline ends. Germline CDR1 reads SGDLS; CDR2 reads YYNGEE. The CDR3 spells CASSVGGPSRSYTF. CDR3 DNA sequence: TGTGCCAGCAGCGTAGGCGGCCCAAGTAGGAGCTACACCTTC.

CDR3 nucleotides: TGTGCCAGTAGTCCGATTCTCCGGGACACCCGCTCTGGAAACACCATATATTTT. This gives the protein CASSPILRDTRSGNTIYF. This chain links TRBV19 with TRBJ1-3; TRBD1 is a possible D gene (6 bases). V gave up 5 bases and J gave up 0 bases, with 20 bases separating them. Germline V gene lookup returns CDR1 LNHDA and CDR2 SQIVND (reference sequence). CDR3 length: 18 residues.

The gene calls are TRBV18 and TRBJ2-2, with D tentatively TRBD1 (5 bases). V dropped 3 bases and J dropped 3 bases, with 8 bases sitting between them. CDR1 is KGHSH, CDR2 LQKENI, per germline. This CDR3 has 14 residues. CDR3 amino acids: CASSPGRDTGELFF. The CDR3 nucleotides read TGTGCCAGCTCACCGGGCAGGGACACCGGGGAGCTGTTTTTT.

The chain joins TRBV19 to TRBJ2-5; TRBD2 agrees at 8 bases. The CDR3 is 15 amino acids. Germline CDR1 LNHDA, CDR2 SQIVND (reference sequence). With V trimmed by 5 bases and J by 4 bases, 9 bases remained unmatched. In nucleotides, the CDR3 is TGTGCCAGTAGTCGTCTCATAAGCGGGGGAGAGACCCAGTACTTC. Translated: CASSRLISGGETQYF.

V gene TRBV7-2 combines with J gene TRBJ2-1; 10 bases fit TRBD2. J lost 4 bases, V lost 5 bases, and 5 bases had no gene match. CDR1 and CDR2 (germline): SGHTA, FQGNSA. The CDR3 consists of 15 residues. This chain's CDR3 is CASSQTSGVYNEQFF. The DNA of the CDR3 is TGTGCCAGCAGCCAAACTAGCGGGGTATACAATGAGCAGTTCTTC.

The chain combines TRBV12-3 or TRBV12-4 with TRBJ1-4; 7 bases agree with TRBD1. Unmatched junction bases numbered 10, after V lost 6 bases and J lost 12 bases. CDR3 length: 13 residues. CDR3 DNA sequence: TGTGCCAGCAGCCCTTCAGTGCAGGGGGAACTGTTTTTT. The encoded protein is CASSPSVQGELFF.

This clone was seen only once. This chain joins TRBV11-3 and TRBJ1-5; a weak D match, TRBD1 (5 bases). The V end lost 2 bases, the J end lost 5 bases, and 13 bases lay between the germline ends. The CDR3 contains 15 residues. Per germline, CDR1 SGHNT and CDR2 YENEEA. The CDR3, as DNA: TGTGCCAGCAGCTTAAGCCGGGGAGGGGATCAGCCCCAGCATTTT. This codes for CASSLSRGGDQPQHF.

This clone was counted a single time. V usage is TRBV5-1 and J usage is TRBJ1-2; D possibly corresponds to TRBD1 (5 bases). Germline CDR1 is SGHRS and CDR2 is YFSETQ. V was cut by 3 bases and J by 5 bases, with 14 bases left in between. CDR3 length: 14 residues. The CDR3 here is CASSWGGGGYGYTF. The CDR3 DNA is TGCGCCAGCAGCTGGGGCGGTGGCGGTTATGGCTACACCTTC.

The CDR3 sequence: CASSQDLGVAGELFF. CDR3 in DNA: TGTGCCAGCAGCCAAGATCTTGGTGTAGCCGGGGAGCTGTTTTTT. The V and J genes are TRBV14 and TRBJ2-2, with no clear D. The germline CDR1 and CDR2 sequences are SGHDN and FVKESK. V was pared by 0 bases and J by 6 bases, with 11 bases between. The length of the CDR3 is 15 residues.

The chain couples TRBV5-8 to TRBJ2-3; 11 bases match TRBD2. J gave up 7 bases and V 2 bases, and 6 bases lay outside the gene matches. The CDR3 runs 15 residues. Germline assignment: CDR1 SGHTS and CDR2 YDEGEE. CDR3 amino acids: CASSFSGGARNTQYF. The CDR3 DNA is TGTGCCAGCAGCTTTAGCGGGGGGGCCAGAAATACGCAGTATTTT.

The rearrangement joins TRBV7-2 to TRBJ2-7; 7 nucleotides match TRBD2. The V gene end was trimmed by 1 base and the J gene end by 9 bases; junction bases not matched to a gene: 9. Germline lookup yields CDR1 SGHTA and CDR2 FQGNSA. This CDR3 region has 14 residues. CDR3 sequence (DNA): TGTGCCAGCAGCTTAGGCCTAGCGGTAAGTCCGCAGTACTTC. Protein sequence: CASSLGLAVSPQYF.